Listed here are 11 T cell receptor beta chains from one sample, sequenced in a study of blood T cell repertoires in COVID-19. The assay was immunoSEQ multiplex PCR, and TCRdb's table has in-frame clones only and misses some. The sample holds under 300,000 clones, around nine tenths seen once. Input material: PBMCs or T cells enriched from blood (not recorded which). The receptors stem from a woman between 50 and 59 years old who had recovered from COVID-19.

A word on this clone: An end of the junction does not agree with germline; a read error may underlie this. The gene calls are TRBV4-1 and TRBJ1-4, with 8 bases that match TRBD1. This CDR3 has 16 amino acids. CDR1 and CDR2 (germline): MGHRA, YSYEKL. The CDR3 sequence is CPSSRQGTATNEKLFF. The CDR3 DNA reads TGCCCCAGCAGCCGACAGGGGACAGCAACTAATGAAAAACTGTTTTTT.

The chain carries TRBV3-1 (or the pseudogene TRBV3-2) and TRBJ2-1, with 11 bases lining up with TRBD2. CDR1 is LGHDT, CDR2 YNNKEL, per germline (reference sequence). J gave up 2 bases and V 3 bases, and 6 bases lay outside the gene matches. The length of the CDR3 is 17 residues. The DNA of the CDR3 is TGTGCCAGCAGCCAGGAACCGGGACTAGCGGCCTACAATGAGCAGTTCTTC. The encoded protein is CASSQEPGLAAYNEQFF.

This chain links TRBV12-3 or TRBV12-4 with TRBJ2-3, with a tentative D call TRBD2 (5 bases). Between the trimmed V and J ends, which lost 6 bases and 11 bases, there was a span of 12 bases. CDR3 size: 11 residues. The CDR3 nucleotides read TGTGCCAGCAGCCTTGACCGGGAGCAGTATTTT. Translating it yields CASSLDREQYF.

A note on this clone: One end of the junction varies from germline; a read error may be responsible. The chain employs TRBV9 and TRBJ2-5; 8 nucleotides line up with TRBD2. The CDR3 runs to 13 residues. CDR1 is SGDLS and CDR2 is YYNGEE in the germline V gene. The CDR3 nucleotides are TGTGCTAGCAGCTCGCGGGAGGTGGGGACCCAGTACTTC. Its translation: CASSSREVGTQYF.

This sequence joins TRBV6-6 and TRBJ2-7, with a possible D match to TRBD1 (6 bases). V lost 7 bases, J lost 2 bases, and 15 bases lay in between. The V gene's germline CDR1 is MNHNY and CDR2 SVGAGI (reference sequence). This CDR3 has 14 residues. CDR3 protein: CASKLRGDAYEQYF. The CDR3 DNA follows: TGTGCCAGCAAACTCAGGGGCGATGCCTACGAGCAGTACTTC.

The rearrangement uses TRBV18 and TRBJ1-4; no clear D. This CDR3 comprises 15 residues. The V gene's germline CDR1 is KGHSH and CDR2 LQKENI. V lost 4 bases and J 8 bases, leaving 17 bases between the germline ends. CDR3 sequence (DNA): TGTGCCAGCTCACAAGGACTCACCCTGCGGGAAAAACTGTTTTTT. The encoded protein is CASSQGLTLREKLFF.

The chain links TRBV5-4 to TRBJ2-2; maybe TRBD1 (7 bases). V was clipped by 4 bases and J by 3 bases, with 16 bases between them. In germline, CDR1 is SGHNT, CDR2 YYREEE (reference sequence). The CDR3 runs 16 residues. CDR3 in amino acids: CASSPRGESDTGELFF. As DNA, the CDR3 is TGTGCCAGCAGCCCCAGGGGGGAGTCAGACACCGGGGAGCTGTTTTTT.

This chain joins TRBV2 and TRBJ1-1; no clear D gene. CDR3 size: 15 residues. The V gene lost 1 base and the J gene lost 1 base, with 10 bases spanning the gap. Germline CDR1 SNHLY, CDR2 FYNNEI. The CDR3 loop reads CASSEDEVRNTEAFF. The CDR3 coding sequence is TGTGCCAGCAGTGAAGACGAGGTTCGGAACACTGAAGCTTTCTTT.

The V and J genes are TRBV4-2 and TRBJ2-1; 7 nucleotides line up with TRBD2. The CDR3 extends over 15 amino acids. With V trimmed by 2 bases and J by 9 bases, 10 bases remained unmatched. CDR1 is LGHNA, CDR2 YNFKEQ, per germline. CDR3 DNA: TGTGCCAGCAGCCAAACAATAACTAGCGTGGGTGAGCAGTTCTTC. Translating it yields CASSQTITSVGEQFF.

This chain connects TRBV28 to TRBJ2-1, with D maybe TRBD2 (5 bases). The CDR3 is 15 amino acids. V was cut by 5 bases and J by 0 bases, with 11 bases left in between. Germline V CDR1 and CDR2: MDHEN, SYDVKM. CDR3 protein: CASSPSRDSYNEQFF. DNA of the CDR3: TGTGCCAGCAGTCCTAGCCGTGACTCCTACAATGAGCAGTTCTTC.

The rearrangement joins TRBV18 to TRBJ2-2, with D possibly TRBD2 on 6 matching bases. Between the trimmed V and J ends, which lost 3 bases and 4 bases, there was a span of 15 bases. In germline, CDR1 is KGHSH, CDR2 LQKENI. The CDR3 is 16 amino acids. The CDR3: CASSPIRDFVTGELFF. CDR3 DNA: TGTGCCAGCTCACCCATCCGGGACTTTGTCACCGGGGAGCTGTTTTTT.